This entry features one T cell receptor beta chain sequence. Its antigen is as yet unknown. This CDR3 region has 15 residues. Losses at the gene ends were 4 bases for V and 3 bases for J; bases not matched to a gene: 0. Germline values: CDR1 SEHNR, CDR2 FQNEAQ (reference sequence). This entry comes from a study of T cell responses to AZD1222 COVID-19 vaccine. Findings and limits, study-wide: Spike-wide coverage was observed for vaccine-associated CD4 TCRs, with dominant responses at 160-218 and 743-854. Every sample of the repertoires postdated the peak T cell response. Per reports, nearly half of all spike-specific TCRs target regions that are unmutated in variants. Donor demographics were predominantly white British with a female majority; clonal diversity may be underestimated.

The protocol was immunoSEQ multiplex PCR, while the TCRdb copy is restricted to in-frame clones and leaves out a portion. The table shows tens of thousands of clones, with about 93% occurring only once. The chain has TRBV7-9 and TRBJ2-2; the match to TRBD2 covers 12 bases. Specimen: peripheral blood, collected on day 0 of MenACWY control vaccination. The receptor was isolated from an adult in good health. The CDR3 DNA follows: TGTGCCAGCAGCTGGACTAGCGGGGACACCGGGGAGCTGTTTTTT. Amino acid sequence: CASSWTSGDTGELFF.